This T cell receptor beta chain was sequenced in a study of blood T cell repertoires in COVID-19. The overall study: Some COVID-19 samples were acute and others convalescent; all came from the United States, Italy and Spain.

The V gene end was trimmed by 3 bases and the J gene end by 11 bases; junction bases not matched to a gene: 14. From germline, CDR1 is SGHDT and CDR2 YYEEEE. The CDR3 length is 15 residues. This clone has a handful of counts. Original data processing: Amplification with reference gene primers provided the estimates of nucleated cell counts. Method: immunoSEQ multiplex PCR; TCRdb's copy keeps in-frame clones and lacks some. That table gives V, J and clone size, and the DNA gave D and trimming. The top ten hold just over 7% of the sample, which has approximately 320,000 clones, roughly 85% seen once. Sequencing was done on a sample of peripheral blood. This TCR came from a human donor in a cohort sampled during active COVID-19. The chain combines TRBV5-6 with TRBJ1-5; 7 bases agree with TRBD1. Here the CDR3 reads CASSSSRGSQGAQHF. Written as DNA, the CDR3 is TGTGCCAGCAGCTCATCCAGGGGGTCCCAGGGAGCCCAGCATTTT.